What follows are 23 T cell receptor beta chains derived from one specimen sequenced in a study of CD8+CD57+ T cells in acquired aplastic anemia. For sequencing, patients were chosen who had shown expansion of CD8+CD57+ cells by flow cytometry. Genomic DNA was employed as the template in profiling TCR beta VDJ and CDR3. TCRdb redid the calling of the reads with MiXCR, one entry per CDR3 protein. The sample holds around 170,000 distinct CDR3 sequences, less than 60% seen once. Sequenced material: sorted CD4+, CD8+, or CD8+CD57+ T cells (not recorded which) from PBMCs. These receptors all come from a human donor with aplastic anemia.

Many counts were recorded for this clonotype. CDR3 sequence (DNA): TGTGCCAGCAGGCGGGAACTCTTAATGGAGCTGTTTTTT. Translating gives CASRRELLMELFF. The chain has TRBV7-9 and TRBJ2-2; TRBD2 is a possible D gene (6 bases). Trimming pared 6 bases from V and 10 bases from J, leaving 15 bases between. This CDR3 has 13 amino acids. Germline V gives CDR1 SEHNR, CDR2 FQNEAQ (reference sequence).

The rearrangement joins TRBV20-1 to TRBJ2-5, with D maybe TRBD2 (5 bases). Looked up from germline, CDR1 is DFQATT and CDR2 is SNEGSKA (reference sequence). V dropped 5 bases and J dropped 7 bases, with 26 bases sitting between them. CDR3 length: 16 residues. The CDR3 DNA sequence: TGCAGTGCTCCTGCTTCGACGAGCGGTACGTCCGGGACCCAGTACTTC. Translation: CSAPASTSGTSGTQYF.

This clonotype was observed at least ten times. V and J are TRBV11-1 and TRBJ1-2; D gene uncertain. Germline V gives CDR1 SGHAT, CDR2 FQDESV (reference sequence). The CDR3 consists of 17 residues. The V end was cut by 1 base, the J end by 4 bases, with 19 bases between. CDR3 in DNA: TGTGCCAGCAGCTTAGGAGCCGGGCTGGGCTCTACCTATGGCTACACCTTC. This gives the protein CASSLGAGLGSTYGYTF.

Turning to this clonotype: Mismatch with germline at one junction end may stem from a read error. The gene calls are TRBV10-1 and TRBJ1-2; 9 bases fit TRBD1. Per germline, CDR1 WNHNN and CDR2 SYGVQD (reference sequence). The CDR3 contains 15 residues. CDR3 amino acids: CATSWRDRERHGYAF. Here the CDR3 DNA reads TGCGCCACTTCATGGCGGGACAGGGAGAGGCATGGCTACGCCTTC.

This clonotype has a count of ten or more. The chain combines TRBV10-3 with TRBJ1-5, with 10 bases matching TRBD1. This CDR3 comprises 14 residues. Germline values: CDR1 ENHRY, CDR2 SYGVKD. V was pared by 5 bases and J by 5 bases, with 3 bases of the junction left unmatched. The CDR3 is CAISPDRGDQPQHF. Here the CDR3 DNA reads TGTGCCATCAGTCCGGACAGGGGGGATCAGCCCCAGCATTTT.

The sample holds a few counts of this clonotype. This chain uses TRBV20-1 with TRBJ2-1; D unresolved. Trimming stripped 3 bases from V and 5 bases from J, with 17 bases between. The V gene's germline CDR1 is DFQATT and CDR2 SNEGSKA (reference sequence). CDR3 length: 15 amino acids. CDR3 nucleotide sequence: TGCAGTGCTAGTCCTATCCGACTGGGAAACAATGAGCAGTTCTTC. This encodes CSASPIRLGNNEQFF.

In its sample, this clonotype was seen many times. Here the CDR3 reads CASSPTQGGWTYNEQFF. The CDR3, as DNA: TGTGCCAGCAGCCCAACTCAGGGAGGGTGGACCTACAATGAGCAGTTCTTC. The chain employs TRBV7-9 and TRBJ2-1; 7 bases match TRBD2. From germline, CDR1 is SEHNR and CDR2 FQNEAQ (reference sequence). V dropped 5 bases and J dropped 2; count of bases not matched to a gene: 12. The CDR3 is made up of 17 amino acids.

This chain connects TRBV20-1 to TRBJ2-7; 10 bases match TRBD2. J gave up 5 bases and V 1 base, and 11 bases lay outside the gene matches. Germline V lookup: CDR1 DFQATT, CDR2 SNEGSKA (reference sequence). The CDR3 runs 16 residues. The CDR3 here is CSARGRTSGALNEQYF. The CDR3, as DNA: TGCAGTGCTAGAGGCCGGACTAGCGGAGCGCTCAACGAGCAGTACTTC.

The chain joins TRBV7-9 to TRBJ1-1; D not resolved. The V gene lost 6 bases and the J gene lost 2 bases, with 10 bases spanning the gap. The CDR3 is made up of 13 amino acids. Germline CDR1 reads SEHNR; CDR2 reads FQNEAQ (reference sequence). CDR3 sequence (DNA): TGTGCCAGCAGTCAAATAAGCAACACTGAAGCTTTCTTT. Its protein product is CASSQISNTEAFF. Filled out from reference TRBV7-9 and TRBJ1-1, the complete variable domain reads DTGVSQNPRHKITKRGQNVTFRCDPISEHNRLYWYRQTLGQGPEFLTYFQNEAQLEKSRLLSDRFSAERPKGSFSTLEIQRTEQGDSAMYLCASSQISNTEAFFGQGTRLTVV.

This chain joins TRBV24-1 and TRBJ2-7; 8 bases line up with TRBD1. The CDR3 contains 14 residues. V lost 4 bases and J lost 2; bases outside the gene matches: 3. Germline V gene lookup returns CDR1 KGHDR and CDR2 SFDVKD. Here the CDR3 DNA reads TGTGCCACCAGTGAAGCAGGGGGCACCTACGAGCAGTACTTC. Its translation is CATSEAGGTYEQYF.

This clonotype was counted many times. The chain uses TRBV7-2 and TRBJ1-6; the D is unclear. Germline V gene data show CDR1 as SGHTA and CDR2 as FQGNSA. This CDR3 has 15 amino acids. The germline V and J ends were trimmed by 5 bases and 7 bases, with 15 bases remaining between them. CDR3 in DNA: TGTGCCAGCAGCCGCACCTGGACGGCAAATTCACCCCTCCACTTT. It translates to CASSRTWTANSPLHF.

The chain uses TRBV7-2 and TRBJ1-1; D remains ambiguous. Trimming removed 6 bases from V and 0 bases from J, with 8 bases in between. This CDR3 region has 13 residues. Germline V gene data show CDR1 as SGHTA and CDR2 as FQGNSA. The CDR3 coding sequence is TGTGCCAGCAGGGGCTCCATGAACACTGAAGCTTTCTTT. It is translated as CASRGSMNTEAFF.

This clonotype was found many times. This chain uses TRBV6-1 with TRBJ1-1; D might be TRBD1 (5 bases). The CDR3 runs to 14 residues. Germline V gene lookup returns CDR1 MNHNS and CDR2 SASEGT. With 7 bases removed from V and 1 base from J, the gap between germline ends came to 13 bases. CDR3 DNA sequence: TGTGCCAGCACCCGGCAGGGCTCGAACACTGAAGCTTTCTTT. Protein: CASTRQGSNTEAFF.

This chain uses TRBV13 with TRBJ1-1, with D hard to call. The CDR3 loop spans 12 amino acids. The germline V gene has CDR1 PRHDT and CDR2 FYEKMQ (reference sequence). The ends were cut back, 5 bases at V and 5 bases at J, with 9 bases in the middle. The CDR3 DNA reads TGTGCCAGCAGCCAGGTGGGGACTGAAGCTTTCTTT. Translated: CASSQVGTEAFF.

This rearrangement joins TRBV20-1 to TRBJ2-5; 9 nucleotides match TRBD2. The CDR3 runs 18 residues. The J segment lost 5 bases and the V segment lost 1 base, leaving 17 bases of the junction unmatched. Germline V gives CDR1 DFQATT, CDR2 SNEGSKA (reference sequence). The CDR3 sequence is CSARVPYQAGGPGETQYF. The DNA of the CDR3 is TGCAGTGCTAGAGTCCCGTATCAAGCGGGGGGCCCGGGGGAGACCCAGTACTTC.

This clonotype was seen at least ten times. A much larger clone differs from this one at a single base, so this may be a read error. The chain joins TRBV7-2 to TRBJ2-7; D is uncertain. The CDR3 has 12 residues. The V gene lost 8 bases and the J gene lost 9 bases, with 17 bases spanning the gap. CDR1 is SGHTA and CDR2 is FQGNSA in the germline V gene. The CDR3 here is CASGPNRDVQYF. In nucleotides, the CDR3 is TGTGCCAGCGGCCCCAATCGCGACGTGCAGTACTTC.

This clonotype has a count of ten or more. The chain links TRBV2 to TRBJ1-2; D possibly corresponds to TRBD1 (5 bases). V lost 4 bases and J 5 bases, leaving 11 bases between the germline ends. The CDR3 totals 13 residues. Germline V gene sequence: CDR1 SNHLY, CDR2 FYNNEI. The CDR3 spells CASSVSRDYGYTF. The CDR3 coding sequence is TGTGCCAGCAGTGTTAGCAGGGATTATGGCTACACCTTC.

A word on this clonotype: A much larger clone differs from this one at a single base, so this may be a read error. The chain uses TRBV7-2 and TRBJ1-2, with D possibly being TRBD1 (5 bases). V was trimmed by 4 bases and J by 9 bases, leaving 15 bases between them. The CDR3 is made up of 13 amino acids. Germline CDR1 SGHTA, CDR2 FQGNSA. The CDR3 sequence is CASSWDGVYSYTF. Here the CDR3 DNA reads TGTGCCAGCAGCTGGGACGGAGTATATAGCTACACCTTC.

The chain recombines TRBV4-2 with TRBJ1-3, with TRBD1 matching 9 bases. Germline V gene lookup returns CDR1 LGHNA and CDR2 YNFKEQ. This CDR3 region has 16 residues. V dropped 4 bases and J dropped 0; count of bases not matched to a gene: 4. The CDR3 spells CASSPGTGSSGNTIYF. CDR3 nucleotides: TGTGCCAGCAGCCCCGGGACAGGGAGCTCTGGAAACACCATATATTTT.

The chain's CDR3 is CASSLGHRDRGTDTQYF. As DNA, the CDR3 is TGCGCCAGCAGCTTAGGTCACCGGGACAGGGGCACAGATACGCAGTATTTT. The chain carries TRBV5-1 and TRBJ2-3; 9 bases fit TRBD1. The CDR3 is 17 residues long. Trimming at V came to 2 bases and at J to 1 base, leaving 8 bases not matched to a gene. The germline CDR1 and CDR2 sequences are SGHRS and YFSETQ.

In this sample, this clonotype turned up many times. The V and J genes are TRBV20-1 and TRBJ2-7, with TRBD2 matching over 10 bases. CDR3 length: 18 residues. CDR1 is DFQATT and CDR2 is SNEGSKA in the germline V gene (reference sequence). V lost 0 bases and J lost 3; bases outside the gene matches: 14. CDR3 amino acids: CSARDQGLAGVLGYEQYF. CDR3 coding DNA: TGCAGTGCTAGAGATCAAGGTCTAGCGGGAGTGCTGGGCTACGAGCAGTACTTC.

This clonotype was seen ten or more times. The chain uses TRBV5-1 and TRBJ2-5, with D perhaps matching TRBD2 (6 bases). Trimming took off 4 bases at V and 5 bases at J, with 15 bases between the two ends. CDR3 length equals 14 residues. Germline V gives CDR1 SGHRS, CDR2 YFSETQ. DNA of the CDR3: TGCGCCAGCAGCGGGGGGACCAGCGGGGAGACCCAGTACTTC. It yields the protein CASSGGTSGETQYF.

V usage is TRBV7-2 and J usage is TRBJ2-5; 8 bases agree with TRBD1. There are 15 residues in the CDR3. V lost 5 bases, J lost 4 bases, and 9 bases stayed unmatched. In germline, CDR1 is SGHTA, CDR2 FQGNSA. CDR3 nucleotides: TGTGCCAGCAGCAAGGACAGGGTTGGAATAGAGACCCAGTACTTC. Translation gives CASSKDRVGIETQYF.